Presented here are 31 T cell receptor beta chains from one specimen sequenced in a study of cytomegalovirus exposure and HLA in healthy donors. The PCR had 60 Vbeta and 13 Jbeta primers. TCRdb's copy holds only in-frame clones and misses some; the assay was immunoSEQ multiplex PCR. The table shows roughly 120,000 clones, with around 82% occurring only once. The sample taken for sequencing was PBMCs. Receptors were obtained from a man aged 40-49 years in good health and CMV-seronegative.

A few counts support this clone. The gene calls are TRBV20-1 and TRBJ1-2, with D unclear. Germline-derived CDR1 and CDR2 are DFQATT and SNEGSKA (reference sequence). V was cut by 3 bases and J by 7 bases, with 9 bases left in between. The CDR3 covers 11 residues. The CDR3 DNA is TGCAGTGCTAGTTCGGGGATTGGCTACACCTTC. This translates into CSASSGIGYTF.

The CDR3 region has the DNA TGTGCCAGCAGCTTAGGATCAAACGGGGACTACGAGCAGTACTTC. This encodes CASSLGSNGDYEQYF. V and J are TRBV7-2 and TRBJ2-7; possibly TRBD2 for D (5 bases). The CDR3 spans 15 residues. V was clipped by 1 base and J by 3 bases, with 13 bases between them. CDR1 and CDR2 (germline): SGHTA, FQGNSA.

The chain couples TRBV6-5 to TRBJ2-2; D uncertain. Germline V gene lookup returns CDR1 MNHEY and CDR2 SVGAGI. V lost 7 bases to trimming and J lost 4 bases, with 10 bases between them. This CDR3 region has 13 residues. The CDR3 coding sequence is TGTGCCAGCATACGACTCCCCACCGGGGAGCTGTTTTTT. This translates into CASIRLPTGELFF.

The chain has TRBV20-1 and TRBJ1-4; D gene uncertain. Germline CDR1 reads DFQATT; CDR2 reads SNEGSKA (reference sequence). The V end was cut by 6 bases, the J end by 8 bases, with 10 bases between. This CDR3 is built from 11 residues. CDR3 residues: CSALLSEKLFF. As DNA, the CDR3 is TGCAGTGCCCTTCTAAGCGAAAAACTGTTTTTT.

The genes are TRBV5-6 and TRBJ1-2, with D perhaps TRBD1 (5 bases). This CDR3 is built from 15 residues. CDR1 SGHDT and CDR2 YYEEEE come from the germline V gene. V lost 4 bases to trimming and J lost 7 bases, with 20 bases between them. CDR3 DNA: TGTGCCAGCAGCAGTTCCCCCCCAGGGCCCCGTGGCTACACCTTC. Encoded protein: CASSSSPPGPRGYTF.

This clone was detected only a few times. The chain uses TRBV9 and TRBJ1-1; 9 positions match TRBD1. The CDR3 runs to 20 residues. Germline CDR1 and CDR2: SGDLS and YYNGEE. The trim removed 0 bases at V and 5 bases at J, leaving 20 bases unmatched. Here the CDR3 reads CASSVVATGHPGQGRTEAFF. The CDR3 region has the DNA TGTGCCAGCAGCGTAGTGGCGACTGGTCACCCGGGACAGGGAAGGACTGAAGCTTTCTTT.

The rearrangement uses TRBV28 and TRBJ2-1, with no clear D. V lost 5 bases to trimming and J lost 3 bases, with 8 bases between them. CDR1 and CDR2 (germline): MDHEN, SYDVKM. The CDR3 covers 13 residues. CDR3 in DNA: TGTGCCAGCAGTCCGCAGGTCTACAATGAGCAGTTCTTC. Protein: CASSPQVYNEQFF.

The V and J genes are TRBV5-1 and TRBJ1-2; D is perhaps TRBD1 (5 bases). This CDR3 region has 13 residues. Trimming stripped 3 bases from V and 4 bases from J, with 10 bases between. Per germline, CDR1 SGHRS and CDR2 YFSETQ. The CDR3 loop is CASSSDRTYGYTF. CDR3 bases: TGCGCCAGCAGCTCCGACAGAACCTATGGCTACACCTTC.

V and J are TRBV7-9 and TRBJ1-2; D is undetermined. V was clipped by 5 bases and J by 3 bases, with 13 bases between them. Germline V lookup: CDR1 SEHNR, CDR2 FQNEAQ (reference sequence). The CDR3 extends over 14 amino acids. The CDR3 region is CASSVNQAYYGYTF. The DNA of the CDR3 is TGTGCCAGCAGCGTCAACCAGGCTTACTATGGCTACACCTTC.

The rearrangement links TRBV7-3 to TRBJ1-2; the match to TRBD1 covers 7 bases. Germline V gene lookup returns CDR1 SGHTA and CDR2 FQGTGA. CDR3 size: 15 residues. The J segment lost 4 bases and the V segment lost 0 bases, leaving 5 bases of the junction unmatched. DNA of the CDR3: TGTGCCAGCAGCTTAACCCCGGGACAGAGCTATGGCTACACCTTC. This codes for CASSLTPGQSYGYTF.

The CDR3 reads CASSLRAGTNYGYTF. CDR3 coding DNA: TGTGCCAGCAGCTTAAGGGCGGGTACTAACTATGGCTACACCTTC. The chain couples TRBV7-3 to TRBJ1-2; D is uncertain. This CDR3 has 15 residues. CDR1 SGHTA and CDR2 FQGTGA come from the germline V gene. The V end was cut by 1 base, the J end by 0 bases, with 9 bases between.

This chain uses TRBV6-1 with TRBJ1-4; D is unclear. CDR1 and CDR2 from the germline V gene are MNHNS and SASEGT. The CDR3 runs to 15 residues. V dropped 3 bases and J dropped 2 bases, with 10 bases sitting between them. CDR3 residues: CASSDNPGTNEKLFF. DNA of the CDR3: TGTGCCAGCAGTGACAACCCGGGGACTAATGAAAAACTGTTTTTT.

This chain uses TRBV11-2 with TRBJ2-5; the D gene is possibly TRBD2 (6 bases). The J call is uncertain, as TRBJ2-7 better fits the DNA end. This CDR3 contains 12 residues. CDR1 and CDR2 from the germline V gene are SGHAT and FQNNGV. This CDR3 reads CASSLGGVEQYF. DNA of the CDR3: TGTGCCAGCAGCTTAGGCGGGGTCGAGCAGTACTTC.

V and J are TRBV7-3 and TRBJ1-2; D gene ambiguous. The CDR3 contains 14 residues. Germline CDR1 SGHTA, CDR2 FQGTGA. Trimming removed 5 bases at V and 8 bases at J, with 18 bases between. CDR3 region: CASSQTALGGGYTF. The DNA for the CDR3 is TGTGCCAGCAGCCAAACAGCCCTGGGAGGCGGCTACACCTTC.

This clone was counted a few times. The chain employs TRBV9 and TRBJ2-7, with no clear D. CDR1 SGDLS and CDR2 YYNGEE come from the germline V gene. Trimming stripped 2 bases from V and 5 bases from J, with 17 bases between. The CDR3 has 15 residues. The CDR3 reads CASSVGLVLGHEQYF. The CDR3, as DNA: TGTGCCAGCAGCGTCGGGTTAGTACTTGGCCACGAGCAGTACTTC.

The chain uses TRBV5-1 and TRBJ2-5; a possible D gene is TRBD2 (7 bases). Germline values: CDR1 SGHRS, CDR2 YFSETQ. This CDR3 comprises 15 residues. The V end was cut by 4 bases, the J end by 4 bases, with 17 bases between. The CDR3 protein is CASSGKDSGIETQYF. The CDR3 DNA is TGCGCCAGCAGCGGGAAGGACAGCGGGATAGAGACCCAGTACTTC.

The chain employs TRBV7-9 and TRBJ2-3, with a tentative D call TRBD1 (6 bases). The V gene's germline CDR1 is SEHNR and CDR2 FQNEAQ (reference sequence). V gave up 5 bases and J gave up 2 bases, with 11 bases separating them. This CDR3 has 14 amino acids. The CDR3 bases are TGTGCCAGCAGCCAAGACAGGAACACAGATACGCAGTATTTT. Its translation is CASSQDRNTDTQYF. The entire variable domain, with the rest obtained from reference TRBV7-9 and TRBJ2-3, is as follows: DTGVSQNPRHKITKRGQNVTFRCDPISEHNRLYWYRQTLGQGPEFLTYFQNEAQLEKSRLLSDRFSAERPKGSFSTLEIQRTEQGDSAMYLCASSQDRNTDTQYFGPGTRLTVL.

This chain joins TRBV6-1 and TRBJ2-1; 8 positions agree with TRBD2. Germline CDR1 reads MNHNS; CDR2 reads SASEGT. The CDR3 is made up of 17 amino acids. V was clipped by 0 bases and J by 2 bases; unmatched bases: 6. CDR3 bases: TGTGCCAGCAGTGAAGCCGGTTGGCGGGGGGCCTACAATGAGCAGTTCTTC. Its translation: CASSEAGWRGAYNEQFF.

This clone was seen a single time. J is TRBJ2-4 and V is TRBV5-1; 9 nucleotides match TRBD1. Trimming at V came to 7 bases and at J to 1 base, leaving 12 bases not matched to a gene. The germline gives CDR1 SGHRS, CDR2 YFSETQ. The CDR3 is 17 amino acids. The CDR3 sequence is CASRDRAEEGAKNIQYF. Written as DNA, the CDR3 is TGCGCCAGCCGGGACAGGGCCGAGGAGGGGGCCAAAAACATTCAGTACTTC.

The gene calls are TRBV9 and TRBJ1-1, with D possibly TRBD1 on 6 matching bases. The CDR3 has 15 residues. From germline, CDR1 is SGDLS and CDR2 YYNGEE. With 3 bases removed from V and 3 bases from J, the gap between germline ends came to 15 bases. The CDR3 coding sequence is TGTGCCAGCAGCGCTAGAAGGGAGGGGGACACTGAAGCTTTCTTT. As protein: CASSARREGDTEAFF. Supplemented by reference TRBV9 and TRBJ1-1, the full variable domain reads DSGVTQTPKHLITATGQRVTLRCSPRSGDLSVYWYQQSLDQGLQFLIQYYNGEERAKGNILERFSAQQFPDLHSELNLSSLELGDSALYFCASSARREGDTEAFFGQGTRLTVV.

The chain employs TRBV25-1 and TRBJ2-7; 15 bases fit TRBD2. The CDR3 runs to 18 residues. Germline V gene sequence: CDR1 MGHDK, CDR2 SYGVNS. The trim removed 5 bases at V and 2 bases at J, leaving 10 bases unmatched. The CDR3 DNA reads as TGTGCCAGCAGTTCTCCGGGACTAGCGGGGGGTCGAGCCTACGAGCAGTACTTC. Amino acid sequence: CASSSPGLAGGRAYEQYF.

The chain combines TRBV7-9 with TRBJ2-3, with 7 nucleotides matching TRBD1. Germline CDR1 SEHNR, CDR2 FQNEAQ (reference sequence). The CDR3 has 14 amino acids. V was pared by 3 bases and J by 6 bases, with 6 bases of the junction left unmatched. CDR3 region: CASSFRQGSDTQYF. CDR3 sequence (DNA): TGTGCCAGCAGCTTCAGACAGGGCTCCGATACGCAGTATTTT.

The rearrangement uses TRBV6-5 and TRBJ1-6; D is uncertain. The CDR3 runs to 12 residues. Deletions cut 2 bases from V and 10 bases from J, with 6 bases between. Germline V lookup: CDR1 MNHEY, CDR2 SVGAGI. This CDR3 reads CASSYTKSPLHF. CDR3 DNA: TGTGCCAGCAGTTACACAAAATCACCCCTCCACTTT.

This sequence joins TRBV4-3 and TRBJ2-1, with 11 nucleotides matching TRBD2. CDR1 and CDR2 (germline): LGHNA, YSLEER. Trimming at V came to 0 bases and at J to 8 bases, leaving 12 bases not matched to a gene. The CDR3 extends over 18 amino acids. The CDR3 DNA is TGCGCCAGCAGCCAAGATAGATCCGGGACTAGCGGTTACGATGAGCAGTTCTTC. This codes for CASSQDRSGTSGYDEQFF.

The V gene is TRBV9, the J gene TRBJ2-1; 11 nucleotides align to TRBD2. Germline loops: CDR1 SGDLS, CDR2 YYNGEE. This CDR3 region has 17 residues. V trimming: 2 bases; J trimming: 9 bases; junction bases outside the gene matches: 13. DNA of the CDR3: TGTGCCAGCAGCGTGGGGGACGGACTAGCGGGTTTCGGTGAGCAGTTCTTC. Encoded protein: CASSVGDGLAGFGEQFF. The full variable domain, rest sourced from reference TRBV9 and TRBJ2-1, is DSGVTQTPKHLITATGQRVTLRCSPRSGDLSVYWYQQSLDQGLQFLIQYYNGEERAKGNILERFSAQQFPDLHSELNLSSLELGDSALYFCASSVGDGLAGFGEQFFGPGTRLTVL.

J is TRBJ2-4 and V is TRBV7-6, with 15 nucleotides matching TRBD2. The junction had 1 base not matched to a gene; V was cut back by 1 base and J by 0 bases. Germline-derived CDR1 and CDR2 are SGHVS and FNYEAQ. This CDR3 contains 18 residues. In nucleotides, the CDR3 is TGTGCCAGCAGCTTAGGGGGACTAGCGGGGGGAGCCAAAAACATTCAGTACTTC. Translated: CASSLGGLAGGAKNIQYF. The full variable domain, completed using reference TRBV7-6 and TRBJ2-4, is GAGVSQSPRYKVTKRGQDVALRCDPISGHVSLYWYRQALGQGPEFLTYFNYEAQQDKSGLPNDRFSAERPEGSISTLTIQRTEQRDSAMYRCASSLGGLAGGAKNIQYFGAGTRLSVL.

The gene calls are TRBV18 and TRBJ2-3; 8 nucleotides align to TRBD2. The CDR3 length is 15 residues. CDR1 and CDR2 (germline): KGHSH, LQKENI. V gave up 5 bases and J gave up 2 bases; unmatched junction bases: 6. The DNA for the CDR3 is TGTGCCAGCTCAGTTAGCGGGATGAACACAGATACGCAGTATTTT. Translated, it gives CASSVSGMNTDTQYF.

The chain is built from TRBV2 and TRBJ1-6; unclear D gene. The CDR3 has 15 residues. Germline CDR1 is SNHLY and CDR2 is FYNNEI. The V end lost 6 bases, the J end lost 7 bases, and 16 bases lay between the germline ends. The CDR3 sequence: CASRPRGEGNSPLHF. The CDR3 coding sequence is TGTGCCAGCAGACCACGAGGAGAGGGAAATTCACCCCTCCACTTT.

In its sample, this clone was seen a few times. The chain recombines TRBV9 with TRBJ1-6, with 10 positions matching TRBD1. CDR1 is SGDLS and CDR2 is YYNGEE in the germline V gene. Trimming at V came to 3 bases and at J to 10 bases, leaving 7 bases not matched to a gene. The CDR3 has 15 residues. CDR3 residues: CASSAGTGVQSPLHF. The CDR3 nucleotides read TGTGCCAGCAGCGCCGGGACAGGGGTTCAATCACCCCTCCACTTT. The full variable domain, completed using reference TRBV9 and TRBJ1-6, is DSGVTQTPKHLITATGQRVTLRCSPRSGDLSVYWYQQSLDQGLQFLIQYYNGEERAKGNILERFSAQQFPDLHSELNLSSLELGDSALYFCASSAGTGVQSPLHFGNGTRLTVT.

This clone was seen only a few times. The rearrangement joins TRBV30 to TRBJ2-5; D not certain. TRBJ2-7 explains the end of the DNA better; the J call may be wrong. The germline V gene has CDR1 GTSNPN and CDR2 SVGIG (reference sequence). This CDR3 spans 16 amino acids. The CDR3 here is CAWSLGVRRLDYEQYF. The CDR3 coding sequence is TGTGCCTGGAGCTTGGGTGTGAGGAGACTGGACTACGAGCAGTACTTC.

This clone was observed a handful of times. The V call is TRBV5-1, the J call TRBJ1-6; D unresolved. V lost 0 bases to trimming and J lost 6 bases, with 7 bases between them. Germline V gene sequence: CDR1 SGHRS, CDR2 YFSETQ. The CDR3 length is 14 residues. CDR3 coding DNA: TGCGCCAGCAGCTTGGTGGCAGTTAATTCACCCCTCCACTTT. Protein: CASSLVAVNSPLHF. The full variable domain, completed using reference TRBV5-1 and TRBJ1-6, is KAGVTQTPRYLIKTRGQQVTLSCSPISGHRSVSWYQQTPGQGLQFLFEYFSETQRNKGNFPGRFSGRQFSNSRSEMNVSTLELGDSALYLCASSLVAVNSPLHFGNGTRLTVT.